The 20 T cell receptor beta chains below all came from one sample that was sequenced in a study of blood T cell repertoires in COVID-19. Here immunoSEQ multiplex PCR was the method, and the copy in TCRdb shows in-frame clones only, minus some. Among roughly 120,000 clones listed, 65% to 85% were seen once. The sequenced material came from peripheral blood. The source of these receptors is a man in his 70s with acute or convalescent COVID-19.

The chain joins TRBV9 to TRBJ1-3; TRBD1 might be the D (5 bases). Trimming shortened V by 0 bases and J by 4 bases, and 11 bases separated the two germline ends. This CDR3 region has 15 residues. CDR1 and CDR2 (germline): SGDLS, YYNGEE. In DNA form, the CDR3 reads TGTGCCAGCAGCGTAGGGGCAGGGTTAGGAAACACCATATATTTT. Amino acid sequence: CASSVGAGLGNTIYF.

The rearrangement links TRBV10-3 to TRBJ2-3; no firm D call. The CDR3 length is 14 residues. Trimming removed 4 bases from V and 0 bases from J, with 8 bases in between. Germline V CDR1 and CDR2: ENHRY, SYGVKD. The CDR3 sequence is CAISVASSTDTQYF. The CDR3 region has the DNA TGTGCCATCAGTGTGGCCTCTAGCACAGATACGCAGTATTTT.

The rearrangement joins TRBV15 to TRBJ1-1, with D unclear. Germline assignment: CDR1 LNHNV and CDR2 YYDKDF (reference sequence). This CDR3 is built from 12 residues. V was trimmed by 4 bases and J by 11 bases, leaving 14 bases between them. The CDR3 coding sequence is TGTGCCACCAGCAACGAATACACTAGGGCTTTCTTT. Encoded protein: CATSNEYTRAFF.

The chain recombines TRBV2 with TRBJ1-1; D is ambiguous. V shed 2 bases and J shed 7 bases, with 8 bases lying between them. Germline-derived CDR1 and CDR2 are SNHLY and FYNNEI. The CDR3 contains 12 residues. The CDR3 DNA follows: TGTGCCAGCAGTGAAAACAGACGTGAAGCTTTCTTT. Protein product: CASSENRREAFF.

The rearrangement joins TRBV30 to TRBJ1-3, with TRBD1 identical over 11 bases. This CDR3 has 14 residues. With V trimmed by 5 bases and J by 3 bases, 3 bases remained unmatched. The germline V gene encodes CDR1 GTSNPN and CDR2 SVGIG (reference sequence). DNA for the CDR3: TGTGCCTGGGGACAGGGGGCGGATGGAAACACCATATATTTT. Amino acid sequence: CAWGQGADGNTIYF.

The chain combines TRBV7-9 with TRBJ1-2, with 7 bases lining up with TRBD1. The CDR3 extends over 16 amino acids. J lost 3 bases, V lost 3 bases, and 10 bases had no gene match. Germline V lookup: CDR1 SEHNR, CDR2 FQNEAQ (reference sequence). In DNA form, the CDR3 reads TGTGCCAGCAGCTTCCGAAGCGACAGGGAGGACTATGGCTACACCTTC. Translation: CASSFRSDREDYGYTF. Full variable domain (missing parts from reference TRBV7-9 and TRBJ1-2): DTGVSQNPRHKITKRGQNVTFRCDPISEHNRLYWYRQTLGQGPEFLTYFQNEAQLEKSRLLSDRFSAERPKGSFSTLEIQRTEQGDSAMYLCASSFRSDREDYGYTFGSGTRLTVV.

V is TRBV3-1 (or the pseudogene TRBV3-2) and J is TRBJ2-2; TRBD1 matches at 9 bases. The germline V gene encodes CDR1 LGHDT and CDR2 YNNKEL (reference sequence). The V gene end was trimmed by 0 bases and the J gene end by 4 bases; junction bases not matched to a gene: 6. The CDR3 runs to 17 residues. The CDR3 DNA reads as TGTGCCAGCAGCCAAGATGGGGGGACAGGGACCACCGGGGAGCTGTTTTTT. Translation gives CASSQDGGTGTTGELFF.

This chain connects TRBV19 to TRBJ1-4, with 8 bases identical to TRBD1. V shed 2 bases and J 7 bases; nucleotides not matched to a gene: 9. The CDR3 runs 16 residues. The germline V gene encodes CDR1 LNHDA and CDR2 SQIVND (reference sequence). DNA of the CDR3: TGTGCCAGTAGTATAACCCGGACAGGGAATAGTGAAAAACTGTTTTTT. Translation: CASSITRTGNSEKLFF.

The chain joins TRBV6-5 to TRBJ1-6; TRBD1 agrees at 7 bases. Germline CDR1 and CDR2: MNHEY and SVGAGI. The CDR3 has 13 amino acids. V was pared by 6 bases and J by 7 bases, with 3 bases of the junction left unmatched. DNA for the CDR3: TGTGCCAGCAGGGGACAGACGAATTCACCCCTCCACTTT. This encodes CASRGQTNSPLHF.

This clone occurred once. The V gene is TRBV5-1, the J gene TRBJ1-1; tentative D call: TRBD1 (5 bases). The CDR3 is 13 amino acids. The V gene lost 3 bases and the J gene lost 1 base, with 7 bases spanning the gap. The V gene's germline CDR1 is SGHRS and CDR2 YFSETQ. CDR3 sequence reads: CASSSQENTEAFF. The CDR3 nucleotides are TGCGCCAGCAGCTCACAGGAGAACACTGAAGCTTTCTTT.

This clone was detected only once. The V gene is TRBV7-9, the J gene TRBJ1-2, with D possibly TRBD1 on 6 matching bases. CDR1 is SEHNR and CDR2 is FQNEAQ in the germline V gene (reference sequence). V lost 2 bases, J lost 4 bases, and 17 bases lay in between. The CDR3 spans 16 residues. The CDR3 DNA follows: TGTGCCAGCAGCTTATTCAGGGCAGGGGAACGCTATGGCTACACCTTC. Protein sequence: CASSLFRAGERYGYTF.

This chain links TRBV5-1 with TRBJ2-6; TRBD1 might be the D (5 bases). Germline V gene sequence: CDR1 SGHRS, CDR2 YFSETQ. This CDR3 has 16 amino acids. Trimming removed 4 bases at V and 0 bases at J, with 11 bases between. CDR3 protein: CASSPDSFSGANVLTF. CDR3 bases: TGCGCCAGCAGCCCCGACAGCTTCTCTGGGGCCAACGTCCTGACTTTC.

The chain couples TRBV6-1 to TRBJ1-2; D is perhaps TRBD1 (6 bases). Germline assignment: CDR1 MNHNS and CDR2 SASEGT. The CDR3 covers 15 residues. Trimming shortened V by 0 bases and J by 4 bases, and 12 bases separated the two germline ends. The CDR3 bases are TGTGCCAGCAGTGAAGCGGGGGGGCGCGTCTATGGCTACACCTTC. Translated, it gives CASSEAGGRVYGYTF.

This clone turned up a few times. The chain uses TRBV5-6 and TRBJ1-6; 7 bases fit TRBD1. Germline V gene data show CDR1 as SGHDT and CDR2 as YYEEEE. The J segment lost 7 bases and the V segment lost 5 bases, leaving 12 bases of the junction unmatched. CDR3 length: 16 amino acids. The chain's CDR3 is CASRSQTGIGNSPLHF. The CDR3 DNA reads TGTGCCAGCAGGAGTCAGACAGGGATCGGGAATTCACCCCTCCACTTT. The full variable domain, rest sourced from reference TRBV5-6 and TRBJ1-6, is DAGVTQSPTHLIKTRGQQVTLRCSPKSGHDTVSWYQQALGQGPQFIFQYYEEEERQRGNFPDRFSGHQFPNYSSELNVNALLLGDSALYLCASRSQTGIGNSPLHFGNGTRLTVT.

The V gene is TRBV3-1 (or the pseudogene TRBV3-2), the J gene TRBJ1-4; TRBD1 is a possible D gene (6 bases). Germline CDR1 reads LGHDT; CDR2 reads YNNKEL (reference sequence). V shed 6 bases and J shed 10 bases, with 18 bases lying between them. The CDR3 length is 14 residues. The CDR3 region has the DNA TGTGCCAGCAGAGACGCAGGGGCGGGAGGAAAACTGTTTTTT. Its translation is CASRDAGAGGKLFF.

The chain carries TRBV9 and TRBJ2-1; TRBD2 aligns across 7 bases. This CDR3 comprises 15 residues. V was pared by 4 bases and J by 4 bases, with 8 bases of the junction left unmatched. The V gene's germline CDR1 is SGDLS and CDR2 YYNGEE. The CDR3 DNA reads TGTGCCAGCAGCCAAACTAGCGCCGGGTACAATGAGCAGTTCTTC. It codes for CASSQTSAGYNEQFF. Variable domain in full (rest from reference TRBV9 and TRBJ2-1): DSGVTQTPKHLITATGQRVTLRCSPRSGDLSVYWYQQSLDQGLQFLIQYYNGEERAKGNILERFSAQQFPDLHSELNLSSLELGDSALYFCASSQTSAGYNEQFFGPGTRLTVL.

V and J are TRBV14 and TRBJ1-1, with D possibly matching TRBD1 (5 bases). This CDR3 has 14 amino acids. The V end was cut by 3 bases, the J end by 6 bases, with 14 bases between. Germline V CDR1 and CDR2: SGHDN, FVKESK. CDR3 nucleotides: TGTGCCAGCAGCCAGACAGCCGGGGGGGCTGAAGCTTTCTTT. It encodes CASSQTAGGAEAFF.

This clone was detected only a few times. This chain links TRBV6-4 with TRBJ2-1; TRBD1 aligns across 8 bases. There are 14 residues in the CDR3. V lost 4 bases to trimming and J lost 7 bases; unmatched junction nucleotides: 6. Germline V gene sequence: CDR1 MRHNA, CDR2 SNTAGT. The CDR3 is CASSAAGGGNEQFF. CDR3 nucleotides: TGTGCCAGCAGTGCGGCAGGGGGCGGAAATGAGCAGTTCTTC.

This clone was detected once. The V gene is TRBV10-2, the J gene TRBJ1-2; no reliable D call. This CDR3 comprises 12 residues. With 10 bases removed from V and 0 bases from J, the gap between germline ends came to 9 bases. Germline V gene data show CDR1 as WSHSY and CDR2 as SAAADI. The CDR3 sequence is CATSPANYGYTF. CDR3 nucleotide sequence: TGCGCCACCTCCCCAGCTAACTATGGCTACACCTTC.

The chain uses TRBV3-1 (or the pseudogene TRBV3-2) and TRBJ1-5; no clear D. Germline V gene data show CDR1 as LGHDT and CDR2 as YNNKEL (reference sequence). V was clipped by 1 base and J by 6 bases, with 10 bases between them. The CDR3 runs to 14 residues. CDR3 bases: TGTGCCAGCAGCCAAGCCCGGACTAGTCAGCCCCAGCATTTT. It encodes CASSQARTSQPQHF.